This TCR beta chain is drawn from a study of OX40 agonist ivuxolimab in advanced cancers. Overall study context: Three patients had partial responses: one hepatocellular carcinoma, two cutaneous melanoma.

General observations from the study: Also showing low normalized T-cell clonal expansion were some of the nonresponders.

The method was immunoSEQ multiplex PCR; TCRdb's version includes in-frame clones alone and lacks a portion of them. The sample lists nearly 50,000 clones, over 85% occurring once. This clone has a single count. What it recognizes is unknown. The TCR originated in an adult with an advanced solid tumor such as melanoma, head and neck, liver or kidney cancer. The sample was CD4+ or CD8+ T cells sorted from blood, taken in a trial of the OX40 agonist ivuxolimab.

This CDR3 reads CATSSSGTGAETQYF. In nucleotides, the CDR3 is TGTGCCACCAGCAGCTCCGGGACAGGGGCCGAGACCCAGTACTTC. The chain links TRBV15 to TRBJ2-5; 10 bases line up with TRBD1. This CDR3 is built from 15 residues. CDR1 is LNHNV, CDR2 YYDKDF, per germline (reference sequence). The junction had 6 bases not matched to a gene; V was cut back by 3 bases and J by 5 bases. Drawing the rest from reference TRBV15 and TRBJ2-5, the complete variable domain is DAMVIQNPRYQVTQFGKPVTLSCSQTLNHNVMYWYQQKSSQAPKLLFHYYDKDFNNEADTPDNFQSRRPNTSFCFLDIRSPGLGDTAMYLCATSSSGTGAETQYFGPGTRLLVL.